A single sample gave rise to the 13 T cell receptor beta chains below, sequenced in a study of shared clonotypes between healthy human individuals. Selected positively for CCR7 and CD45RO-negative, naive CD8 cells excluded terminally differentiated effector memory CD45RA+ cells. Assay used: immunoSEQ multiplex PCR; TCRdb lists only in-frame clones, some missing. The sample holds millions of clones, about 92% seen once. Sequenced material: naive CD8+ T cells from PBMCs. These TCRs come from a man aged 18 to 29 in good health. Some clones in this sample may be carry-over from other donors' samples.

The chain combines TRBV27 with TRBJ2-1; 9 nucleotides line up with TRBD2. Germline values: CDR1 MNHEY, CDR2 SMNVEV (reference sequence). With V trimmed by 5 bases and J by 7 bases, 15 bases remained unmatched. CDR3 length: 17 amino acids. CDR3 sequence: CASSPLTTSGPQNEQFF. The CDR3 coding sequence is TGTGCCAGCAGTCCCCTCACGACTAGCGGCCCACAGAATGAGCAGTTCTTC.

This chain uses TRBV28 with TRBJ2-2, with a possible D match to TRBD2 (5 bases). Deletions cut 6 bases from V and 6 bases from J, with 5 bases between. Per the germline V gene, CDR1 is MDHEN and CDR2 is SYDVKM. The CDR3 contains 11 residues. CDR3 in DNA: TGTGCCAGCAGGGAGGCCGGGGAGCTGTTTTTT. It codes for CASREAGELFF.

This chain links TRBV4-2 with TRBJ1-5; D is unresolved. The V end was cut by 3 bases, the J end by 4 bases, with 7 bases between. Germline CDR1 LGHNA, CDR2 YNFKEQ. The CDR3 runs 13 residues. The CDR3 region has the DNA TGTGCCAGCAGCCAGTCGCGGAATCAGCCCCAGCATTTT. Translation gives CASSQSRNQPQHF.

V is TRBV7-9 and J is TRBJ2-7, with D perhaps TRBD2 (5 bases). The germline V and J ends were trimmed by 3 bases and 3 bases, with 9 bases remaining between them. CDR3 length equals 13 residues. The germline CDR1 and CDR2 sequences are SEHNR and FQNEAQ (reference sequence). CDR3 sequence: CASSFARDYEQYF. The CDR3 nucleotides read TGTGCCAGCAGCTTTGCCCGGGACTACGAGCAGTACTTC.

The rearrangement links TRBV9 to TRBJ2-7, with TRBD1 identical over 12 bases. Germline V gene sequence: CDR1 SGDLS, CDR2 YYNGEE. The V segment lost 0 bases and the J segment 5 bases; nucleotides outside the gene matches: 6. The length of the CDR3 is 16 residues. The CDR3 sequence is CASSVEFGTGGNEQYF. In nucleotides, the CDR3 is TGTGCCAGCAGCGTAGAGTTCGGGACAGGGGGCAACGAGCAGTACTTC. The entire variable domain, with the rest obtained from reference TRBV9 and TRBJ2-7, is as follows: DSGVTQTPKHLITATGQRVTLRCSPRSGDLSVYWYQQSLDQGLQFLIQYYNGEERAKGNILERFSAQQFPDLHSELNLSSLELGDSALYFCASSVEFGTGGNEQYFGPGTRLTVT.

CDR3: CASRLPFRLQGNYGYTF. CDR3 DNA sequence: TGTGCAAGTCGCTTACCCTTTCGTCTGCAGGGGAACTATGGCTACACCTTC. This chain connects TRBV12-2 to TRBJ1-2; the D call TRBD1 from the table was never checked on the DNA. TRBV12-2 is a pseudogene segment. This CDR3 comprises 17 residues.

The chain is built from TRBV7-9 and TRBJ1-3; TRBD1 is a possible D gene (6 bases). The CDR3 is 15 amino acids. The germline V gene encodes CDR1 SEHNR and CDR2 FQNEAQ (reference sequence). V gave up 7 bases and J gave up 0 bases, with 13 bases separating them. The CDR3 spells CASIINRDSGNTIYF. As DNA, the CDR3 is TGTGCCAGCATCATTAACAGGGACTCTGGAAACACCATATATTTT.

V is TRBV27 and J is TRBJ2-1; TRBD2 is a possible D gene (6 bases). CDR3 length equals 15 residues. The V gene's germline CDR1 is MNHEY and CDR2 SMNVEV (reference sequence). Trimming shortened V by 11 bases and J by 10 bases, and 27 bases separated the two germline ends. The CDR3 is CASRSGVGGLGEQFF. The CDR3 DNA follows: TGTGCCTCCAGGTCGGGGGTGGGGGGTCTTGGGGAGCAGTTCTTC.

The table lists this clone with a count of one. The chain carries TRBV7-9 and TRBJ2-5, with D unclear. The CDR3 sequence is 14 residues long. Germline lookup yields CDR1 SEHNR and CDR2 FQNEAQ (reference sequence). The germline V and J ends were trimmed by 6 bases and 2 bases, with 13 bases remaining between them. CDR3 nucleotide sequence: TGTGCCAGCAGTCATTGGGCAGAACAAGAGACCCAGTACTTC. It yields the protein CASSHWAEQETQYF.

V is TRBV10-3 and J is TRBJ2-5, with 8 bases lining up with TRBD2. CDR1 and CDR2 (germline): ENHRY, SYGVKD. V was pared by 9 bases and J by 4 bases, with 10 bases of the junction left unmatched. The CDR3 has 14 residues. CDR3 amino acids: CAIGGGRWGETQYF. DNA for the CDR3: TGTGCCATTGGGGGCGGGAGGTGGGGAGAGACCCAGTACTTC.

J is TRBJ1-1 and V is TRBV5-4, with 8 bases fitting TRBD1. With 2 bases clipped from V and 5 bases from J, the junction kept 5 bases outside the gene matches. Germline V gene lookup returns CDR1 SGHNT and CDR2 YYREEE (reference sequence). This CDR3 spans 14 amino acids. For the CDR3, the DNA is TGTGCCAGCAGCTTACGACAGGGGTGGACTGAAGCTTTCTTT. Amino acid sequence: CASSLRQGWTEAFF.

Only one count was recorded for this clone. The chain carries TRBV5-4 and TRBJ2-1, with D uncertain. The CDR3 contains 12 residues. Trimming cost V 0 bases and J 11 bases, with 9 bases left between them. Per germline, CDR1 SGHNT and CDR2 YYREEE (reference sequence). CDR3 region: CASSLAGYKQFF. CDR3 sequence (DNA): TGTGCCAGCAGCTTGGCTGGGTATAAGCAGTTCTTC.

V usage is TRBV7-3 and J usage is TRBJ1-5; 8 nucleotides align to TRBD1. CDR3 length equals 16 residues. After removal of 8 bases from V and 2 bases from J, the junction contained 11 bases not matched to a gene. Germline CDR1 SGHTA, CDR2 FQGTGA. Here the CDR3 reads CASWDRTEDGNQPQHF. CDR3 coding DNA: TGTGCCAGCTGGGACAGGACAGAGGATGGCAATCAGCCCCAGCATTTT.